This T cell receptor (beta chain) was captured in a study of CD8 T cells in ankylosing spondylitis. Study results and limitations: Reported data indicate significant enrichment of disease-linked clones within matched ankylosing spondylitis synovial fluid. A TCR beta motif of eight or nine highly homologous variants seemed to mark ankylosing spondylitis blood.

This clonotype was counted many times. Antigen unknown. With molecular barcodes, quantitative 5'-RACE was used to make the TCR beta libraries. MiXCR, applied by TCRdb to the 5' RACE reads, yields one record per CDR3 protein. Of around 330,000 distinct CDR3 sequences listed, around 10% are singletons. This clonotype was obtained from a female donor with ankylosing spondylitis or in good health (not recorded which). The sample taken for sequencing was blood, either unsorted or a sorted T cell fraction (not recorded which).

CDR3 coding DNA: TGTGCCAGCAGTTTTCAGGGGGCTGGAAACACCATATATTTT. This codes for CASSFQGAGNTIYF. J is TRBJ1-3 and V is TRBV12-3 or TRBV12-4; the match to TRBD1 covers 7 bases. Trimming took 3 bases from V and 2 from J; bases not matched to a gene: 1. The CDR3 contains 14 residues.